These 31 T cell receptor beta chains were all obtained from the same sample, sequenced in a study of blood T cell repertoires in COVID-19. This table comes from immunoSEQ multiplex PCR, and its TCRdb copy is limited to in-frame clones, with some not included. The sample lists 310,000 or so clones; 86% were seen once. Sequencing was performed on peripheral blood. The source is a woman aged 45-65 years with acute or convalescent COVID-19.

The genes are TRBV2 and TRBJ1-1, with D perhaps matching TRBD1 (6 bases). The CDR3 contains 15 residues. Trimming removed 6 bases from V and 1 base from J, with 15 bases in between. In germline, CDR1 is SNHLY, CDR2 FYNNEI. This chain's CDR3 is CASREDSGKNTEAFF. The DNA of the CDR3 is TGTGCCAGCAGGGAGGACAGTGGGAAGAACACTGAAGCTTTCTTT.

This chain connects TRBV18 to TRBJ2-2; 7 bases fit TRBD1. The V gene's germline CDR1 is KGHSH and CDR2 LQKENI. CDR3 size: 15 residues. With 2 bases clipped from V and 1 base from J, the junction kept 1 base outside the gene matches. CDR3 residues: CASSPDRENTGELFF. CDR3 in DNA: TGTGCCAGCTCACCAGACAGGGAGAACACCGGGGAGCTGTTTTTT.

The chain is built from TRBV4-1 and TRBJ1-2; D call uncertain. Between the trimmed V and J ends, which lost 2 bases and 0 bases, there was a span of 13 bases. The V gene's germline CDR1 is MGHRA and CDR2 YSYEKL. The CDR3 contains 16 residues. The CDR3 spells CASSQTTQEANYGYTF. The CDR3 DNA reads as TGCGCCAGCAGCCAAACAACCCAGGAGGCTAACTATGGCTACACCTTC.

This clone is a singleton in its sample. This chain links TRBV4-2 with TRBJ1-1; possibly TRBD1 for D (6 bases). CDR1 and CDR2 from the germline V gene are LGHNA and YNFKEQ. The CDR3 has 17 amino acids. V lost 4 bases and J lost 1, with 19 bases in between. CDR3 in DNA: TGTGCCAGCAGCCGAGGGGGGGTCATCTCTAGGAACACTGAAGCTTTCTTT. Its translation is CASSRGGVISRNTEAFF.

CDR3 sequence reads: CASSVDRVVVYF. The CDR3, as DNA: TGTGCCAGCAGTGTAGACAGGGTTGTAGTGTACTTC. The genes are TRBV2 and TRBJ2-4; 7 nucleotides agree with TRBD1. Losses at the gene ends were 4 bases for V and 15 bases for J; bases not matched to a gene: 9. This CDR3 is 12 amino acids long. Germline values: CDR1 SNHLY, CDR2 FYNNEI.

The CDR3 sequence: CASSFSWTGNTEAFF. The DNA of the CDR3 is TGTGCCAGCAGCTTCTCGTGGACAGGGAACACTGAAGCTTTCTTT. This rearrangement joins TRBV7-3 to TRBJ1-1, with 7 positions matching TRBD1. This CDR3 has 15 residues. Germline V gene data show CDR1 as SGHTA and CDR2 as FQGTGA. J gave up 1 base and V 3 bases, and 5 bases lay outside the gene matches.

J is TRBJ2-5 and V is TRBV5-6; TRBD1 might be the D (6 bases). The V end lost 5 bases, the J end lost 7 bases, and 21 bases lay between the germline ends. The CDR3 runs to 15 residues. Germline V gene sequence: CDR1 SGHDT, CDR2 YYEEEE. The CDR3 DNA reads TGTGCCAGCAGGAGCGAAACCGCAGGGGTTCGGACCCAGTACTTC. It is translated as CASRSETAGVRTQYF.

The chain employs TRBV4-2 and TRBJ1-1, with 8 positions matching TRBD1. The CDR3 consists of 15 residues. Germline CDR1 reads LGHNA; CDR2 reads YNFKEQ. The V and J ends lost 4 bases and 3 bases, in that order; junction bases with no gene match: 7. The CDR3 DNA reads TGTGCCAGCAGCCGACCCTTACAGGGGGACACTGAAGCTTTCTTT. As protein: CASSRPLQGDTEAFF.

The chain recombines TRBV3-1 (or the pseudogene TRBV3-2) with TRBJ2-3; D may be TRBD2 (6 bases). Germline CDR1 and CDR2: LGHDT and YNNKEL (reference sequence). Deletions cut 8 bases from V and 0 bases from J, with 9 bases between. This CDR3 comprises 13 residues. CDR3 loop: CASAGLSTDTQYF. As DNA, the CDR3 is TGTGCCAGCGCGGGACTGAGCACAGATACGCAGTATTTT.

This chain connects TRBV6-5 to TRBJ2-3, with D possibly TRBD1 on 6 matching bases. Between the trimmed V and J ends, which lost 7 bases and 4 bases, there was a span of 15 bases. This CDR3 region has 14 residues. Looked up from germline, CDR1 is MNHEY and CDR2 is SVGAGI. The DNA for the CDR3 is TGTGCCAGCACTCTCAGGGGCGATTCAGATACGCAGTATTTT. Its translation is CASTLRGDSDTQYF.

V and J are TRBV19 and TRBJ2-7, with 11 bases fitting TRBD1. The CDR3 runs 14 residues. CDR1 LNHDA and CDR2 SQIVND come from the germline V gene (reference sequence). J lost 3 bases, V lost 4 bases, and 2 bases had no gene match. The DNA of the CDR3 is TGTGCCAGTAGTACGGGACAGGGGGGCTACGAGCAGTACTTC. It yields the protein CASSTGQGGYEQYF.

V gene TRBV5-4 combines with J gene TRBJ2-7; 13 bases align to TRBD2. The germline V gene has CDR1 SGHNT and CDR2 YYREEE (reference sequence). The CDR3 consists of 15 residues. V lost 3 bases, J lost 7 bases, and 7 bases stayed unmatched. The CDR3 is CASSSLTSGRGEQYF. In nucleotides, the CDR3 is TGTGCCAGCAGCTCCCTCACTAGCGGGAGGGGGGAGCAGTACTTC.

The chain joins TRBV9 to TRBJ2-7, with 8 bases aligning to TRBD2. Germline-derived CDR1 and CDR2 are SGDLS and YYNGEE. The CDR3 loop spans 14 amino acids. Germline trimming cut 2 bases from V and 6 bases from J; bases unmatched to any gene: 7. Here the CDR3 reads CASSVKRERSEQYF. CDR3 DNA: TGTGCCAGCAGCGTTAAGCGGGAGAGGTCCGAGCAGTACTTC.

The chain links TRBV7-9 to TRBJ2-1; TRBD2 might be the D (5 bases). Germline V gene sequence: CDR1 SEHNR, CDR2 FQNEAQ (reference sequence). The CDR3 is 13 residues long. V lost 4 bases, J lost 2 bases, and 6 bases lay in between. CDR3 amino acids: CASSSGAYNEQFF. CDR3 coding DNA: TGTGCCAGCAGCTCCGGGGCCTACAATGAGCAGTTCTTC.

Turning to this clone: This could be a read error, since a much larger clone is one nucleotide away. This sample includes further DNA sequences coding for the same CDR3. The chain joins TRBV7-2 to TRBJ2-5, with TRBD1 matching 11 bases. The junction had 1 base not matched to a gene; V was cut back by 5 bases and J by 2 bases. The CDR3 sequence is 14 residues long. Germline loops: CDR1 SGHTA, CDR2 FQGNSA. CDR3 loop: CASSRDRGQETQYF. In DNA form, the CDR3 reads TGTGCCAGCAGCCGGGACAGGGGGCAAGAGACCCAGTACTTC.

This chain links TRBV7-9 with TRBJ1-1, with a possible D match to TRBD1 (6 bases). The V end was cut by 5 bases, the J end by 4 bases, with 17 bases between. CDR1 SEHNR and CDR2 FQNEAQ come from the germline V gene (reference sequence). This CDR3 is built from 15 residues. Here the CDR3 reads CASSESIRGFTEAFF. DNA of the CDR3: TGTGCCAGCAGCGAATCGATCAGGGGTTTCACTGAAGCTTTCTTT.

The genes are TRBV7-2 and TRBJ2-7; 11 positions agree with TRBD1. V gave up 7 bases and J gave up 6 bases; unmatched junction bases: 11. The CDR3 runs 15 residues. Germline CDR1 SGHTA, CDR2 FQGNSA. CDR3 residues: CASTSQLDRGLEQYF. The CDR3 DNA is TGTGCCAGCACCTCGCAACTGGACAGGGGGCTCGAGCAGTACTTC.

This clone was detected a few times. The chain recombines TRBV12-5 with TRBJ2-1; D might be TRBD1 (5 bases). The V end was cut by 7 bases, the J end by 1 base, with 14 bases between. Germline CDR1 and CDR2: LGHNT and FRNRAP. The CDR3 consists of 15 residues. DNA for the CDR3: TGTGCTAGTGCTGAGCAGGGTTTATCCTACAATGAGCAGTTCTTC. This encodes CASAEQGLSYNEQFF.

The V gene is TRBV5-1, the J gene TRBJ2-3; unclear D gene. Germline V CDR1 and CDR2: SGHRS, YFSETQ. The CDR3 extends over 13 amino acids. V was trimmed by 0 bases and J by 4 bases, leaving 6 bases between them. CDR3 sequence reads: CASSLESADTQYF. DNA of the CDR3: TGCGCCAGCAGCTTGGAAAGCGCAGATACGCAGTATTTT.

The chain links TRBV6-2 or TRBV6-3 to TRBJ2-7; D uncertain. There are 11 residues in the CDR3. Germline V gives CDR1 MNHEY, CDR2 SVGEGT. Trimming left V 5 bases short and J 4 bases short, with 6 bases between. The CDR3 protein is CASSNSYEQYF. The CDR3 DNA reads as TGTGCCAGCAGTAACAGTTACGAGCAGTACTTC.

The J gene is TRBJ1-5, the V gene TRBV6-5; weak D call: TRBD1 (5 bases). The CDR3 covers 14 residues. Looked up from germline, CDR1 is MNHEY and CDR2 is SVGAGI. V shed 2 bases and J shed 4 bases, with 9 bases lying between them. The CDR3 here is CASSYRQLNQPQHF. The DNA for the CDR3 is TGTGCCAGCAGTTACAGACAGCTAAATCAGCCCCAGCATTTT.

V and J are TRBV19 and TRBJ1-3, with D uncertain. CDR1 and CDR2 (germline): LNHDA, SQIVND (reference sequence). V lost 3 bases to trimming and J lost 0 bases, with 3 bases between them. This CDR3 spans 13 amino acids. CDR3 region: CASSIRSGNTIYF. The DNA for the CDR3 is TGTGCCAGTAGTATTCGCTCTGGAAACACCATATATTTT. The whole variable domain, filled in from reference TRBV19 and TRBJ1-3, reads DGGITQSPKYLFRKEGQNVTLSCEQNLNHDAMYWYRQDPGQGLRLIYYSQIVNDFQKGDIAEGYSVSREKKESFPLTVTSAQKNPTAFYLCASSIRSGNTIYFGEGSWLTVV.

The chain employs TRBV5-1 and TRBJ1-2; D remains unclear. Looked up from germline, CDR1 is SGHRS and CDR2 is YFSETQ. The CDR3 runs to 13 residues. V was trimmed by 4 bases and J by 8 bases, leaving 15 bases between them. The CDR3 spells CASSPTPRGGYTF. The CDR3 DNA follows: TGCGCCAGCAGCCCGACACCTAGAGGGGGCTACACCTTC.

This chain links TRBV5-6 with TRBJ1-2, with D maybe TRBD1 (5 bases). CDR3 length: 17 amino acids. V was cut by 3 bases and J by 2 bases, with 20 bases left in between. CDR1 is SGHDT, CDR2 YYEEEE, per germline. The DNA for the CDR3 is TGTGCCAGCAGCTGGATCTATCTCCGGCAGGGAAACTATGGCTACACCTTC. As protein: CASSWIYLRQGNYGYTF.

The chain combines TRBV7-2 with TRBJ1-2; 10 bases are shared with TRBD1. CDR3 length equals 15 residues. V trimming: 3 bases; J trimming: 8 bases; junction bases outside the gene matches: 9. Germline CDR1 reads SGHTA; CDR2 reads FQGNSA. CDR3 in DNA: TGTGCCAGCAGCTTGACCGGAGGACAGGGGGGAGGCTACACCTTC. Translation gives CASSLTGGQGGGYTF.

The DNA of the CDR3 is TGTGCCAGCAGTCTTACAACGAACACCGGGGAGCTGTTTTTT. This codes for CASSLTTNTGELFF. This sequence joins TRBV28 and TRBJ2-2; D gene ambiguous. This CDR3 is built from 14 residues. V was cut by 5 bases and J by 0 bases, with 7 bases left in between. Germline CDR1 reads MDHEN; CDR2 reads SYDVKM.

This chain uses TRBV5-1 with TRBJ1-1; D may be TRBD1 (6 bases). The CDR3 loop spans 14 amino acids. Germline V gene lookup returns CDR1 SGHRS and CDR2 YFSETQ. Trimming took off 2 bases at V and 1 base at J, with 9 bases between the two ends. The DNA for the CDR3 is TGCGCCAGCAGCTTTACAGGGCGGAACACTGAAGCTTTCTTT. Encoded protein: CASSFTGRNTEAFF.

This chain connects TRBV7-9 to TRBJ2-2; a weak D match, TRBD1 (8 bases). Germline CDR1 is SEHNR and CDR2 is FQNEAQ (reference sequence). This CDR3 contains 17 residues. V was shortened by 5 bases and J by 4 bases, with 20 bases between the two germline ends. The CDR3 DNA reads as TGTGCCAGCAGCACGGGAGGACAGGGCTATCGCACCGGGGAGCTGTTTTTT. The encoded protein is CASSTGGQGYRTGELFF.

This sequence joins TRBV15 and TRBJ2-5; 8 bases agree with TRBD1. The CDR3 length is 14 residues. CDR1 and CDR2 (germline): LNHNV, YYDKDF (reference sequence). V dropped 2 bases and J dropped 4; count of bases not matched to a gene: 3. This CDR3 is CATSRLGTGETQYF. The CDR3 DNA sequence: TGTGCCACCAGCAGATTAGGGACAGGAGAGACCCAGTACTTC.

The rearrangement links TRBV6-5 to TRBJ2-3, with a tentative D call TRBD2 (6 bases). The germline CDR1 and CDR2 sequences are MNHEY and SVGAGI. This CDR3 has 14 residues. The V end lost 10 bases, the J end lost 1 base, and 15 bases lay between the germline ends. CDR3 in DNA: TGTGCCAACAAGGAGGGAGTGGGCACAGATACGCAGTATTTT. As protein: CANKEGVGTDTQYF.

The chain employs TRBV19 and TRBJ2-7; 9 bases agree with TRBD1. CDR3 length equals 12 residues. Germline V CDR1 and CDR2: LNHDA, SQIVND (reference sequence). The trim removed 9 bases at V and 2 bases at J, leaving 2 bases unmatched. The CDR3 spells CASRDRAYEQYF. CDR3 DNA sequence: TGTGCCAGCCGGGACAGGGCCTACGAGCAGTACTTC.